This T cell receptor beta chain is drawn from a study of CD8+CD57+ T cells in acquired aplastic anemia (dated by TCRdb to between 2017 and 2018). With regard to the full study: DNA extracted from sorted CD4+ and CD8+ cells had a mean of 3.2 ug, with a range of 0.2 to 27.4 ug. CD8+CD57+ expansion was defined as a frequency above the mean frequency observed in healthy subjects. What the authors observed across the whole study: No significant difference in CD8+ Simpson's diversity was found between patients and healthy controls (P=0.060). Around 30 CD8+ CDR3 sequences were found to be shared between patients and controls, but these sequences appeared to be highly expressed in patients and within the immunodominant clones of the patients.

The patients picked for sequencing were ones in whom flow cytometry had shown an expansion of CD8+CD57+ cells. Severe acquired aplastic anemia was diagnosed in all patients according to International Study of Aplastic Anemia and Agranulocytosis and Camitta criteria. Patients had received no therapy at the time of blood sampling. The study deep-sequenced TCR repertoires of sorted CD4+ and CD8+ blood T cells from severe aplastic anemia patients and healthy subjects. Patients were enrolled in the USA under clinicaltrials.gov protocols 00001620, 01623167, 00001397, 00071045, 00081523 and 00961064. Ficoll-Paque density gradient centrifugation was used to isolate peripheral blood mononuclear cells. Before DNA was extracted, CD4+ and CD8+ T cells were sorted using either FACS or magnetic beads. At the junction V is shortened by 5 bases and J by 6 bases, with 11 bases in between. The CDR3, from cysteine to phenylalanine, totals 12 residues. The entry retains the CDR3 DNA only, 36 bases that are in frame from base 1. Reading the germline V gene (reference sequence) gives CDR1 SEHNR and CDR2 FQNEAQ.

Genomic DNA was used as template for profiling of TCR beta VDJ combinations and CDR3 sequences. An Illumina HiSeq 2000 was used for TCR repertoire sequencing. As for the original processing: Repertoires were assessed using TRBV/TRBJ rearrangement plots, CDR3 size and DJ length profiles, and Simpson's diversity index. Whichever DNA sequence was most abundant in the deep sequencing data was defined as the immunodominant clone. CDR3 amino acid sequences were screened for sharing across subjects and were compared with published repertoires and the VDJdb database. The public reads were reprocessed in TCRdb via fastp at Q25 and MiXCR, keeping in-frame beta chains. Rows are unified per CDR3 protein, each entry keeping the most common DNA and genes. The V and J calls come from TCRdb's annotation, not from the publication. In this sample the table shows some 180,000 distinct CDR3 sequences, less than 65% of which occur a single time. The biggest ten clones account for about 42% of the sample.

For this clonotype: Which antigen it targets is not known. It has no much larger one-base neighbor in the sample; base qualities were not kept.

Input material: sorted CD4+, CD8+, or CD8+CD57+ T cells (not recorded which) from PBMCs. This clonotype originated in a human donor with aplastic anemia. The chain employs TRBV7-9 and TRBJ2-7, with the identity of the D gene unclear. In nucleotides, the sequence is TGTGCCAGCAGCCACCAGACCGGCGAGCAGTACTTC. Its protein is CASSHQTGEQYF.